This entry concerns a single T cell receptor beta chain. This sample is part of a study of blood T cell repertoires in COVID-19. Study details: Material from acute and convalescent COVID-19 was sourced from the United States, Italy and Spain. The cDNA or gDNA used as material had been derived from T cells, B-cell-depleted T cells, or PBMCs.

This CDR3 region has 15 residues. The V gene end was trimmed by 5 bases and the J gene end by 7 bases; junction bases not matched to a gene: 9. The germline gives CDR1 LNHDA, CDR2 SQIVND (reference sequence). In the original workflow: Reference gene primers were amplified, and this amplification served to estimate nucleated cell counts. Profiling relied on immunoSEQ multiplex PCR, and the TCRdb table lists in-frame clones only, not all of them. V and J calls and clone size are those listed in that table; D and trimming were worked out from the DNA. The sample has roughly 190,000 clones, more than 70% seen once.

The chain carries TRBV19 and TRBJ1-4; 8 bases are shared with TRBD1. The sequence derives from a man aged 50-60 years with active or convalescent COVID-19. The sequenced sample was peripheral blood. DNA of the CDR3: TGTGCCAGTAGTTCGGGGGCAGGGGGCGTTGAAAAACTGTTTTTT. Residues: CASSSGAGGVEKLFF.